These T cell receptor beta chains were read from a single sample in a study of blood T cell repertoires in COVID-19. Only in-frame clones appear in the TCRdb table, and some are missing; sequencing was by immunoSEQ multiplex PCR. The sample lists some 110,000 clones, roughly 86% occurring once. The sequenced material came from peripheral blood. The receptors here all came from a man in his forties with acute or convalescent COVID-19. CDR3s include the opening cysteine and the closing phenylalanine or tryptophan. Each record gives: clone size, D gene, J gene, V gene, CDR3 protein, CDR3 DNA. The D gene is left open where the match is weak. Size tells how often a clone was seen (once, few, many) or the class of an expanded clone, and some rows leave it out.

abundance: NA
d_gene: NA
j_gene: TRBJ2-7
v_gene: TRBV7-2
CDR3aa: CASSLSDSHEQYF
CDR3nt: TGTGCCAGCAGCTTATCGGACAGCCACGAGCAGTACTTC

abundance: NA
d_gene: TRBD1
j_gene: TRBJ2-7
v_gene: TRBV23-1
CDR3aa: CASSPLPGQGTAGDTYEQYF
CDR3nt: TGCGCCAGCAGTCCACTCCCGGGACAGGGGACAGCGGGAGATACCTACGAGCAGTACTTC

abundance: NA
d_gene: TRBD1
j_gene: TRBJ1-1
v_gene: TRBV10-3
CDR3aa: CAISESAGQGAEAFF
CDR3nt: TGTGCCATCAGTGAGTCGGCGGGACAGGGGGCTGAAGCTTTCTTT

abundance: NA
d_gene: NA
j_gene: TRBJ1-1
v_gene: TRBV5-6
CDR3aa: CASSLAGHLEAFF
CDR3nt: TGTGCCAGCAGCCTGGCGGGACACCTTGAAGCTTTCTTT

abundance: NA
d_gene: NA
j_gene: TRBJ1-2
v_gene: TRBV6-5
CDR3aa: CASQGTRGYGYTF
CDR3nt: TGTGCCAGCCAGGGGACGAGGGGCTATGGCTACACCTTC

abundance: NA
d_gene: NA
j_gene: TRBJ2-1
v_gene: TRBV7-3
CDR3aa: CASSSQSTRSEQFF
CDR3nt: TGTGCCAGCAGCTCCCAATCAACTAGGTCCGAGCAGTTCTTC

abundance: NA
d_gene: TRBD2
j_gene: TRBJ2-2
v_gene: TRBV13
CDR3aa: CASSPNGGRNTGELFF
CDR3nt: TGTGCCAGCAGCCCAAACGGCGGGAGGAACACCGGGGAGCTGTTTTTT

abundance: NA
d_gene: TRBD2
j_gene: TRBJ2-5
v_gene: TRBV6-5
CDR3aa: CASSSGRGETQYF
CDR3nt: TGTGCCAGCAGTTCAGGGAGGGGAGAGACCCAGTACTTC

abundance: once
d_gene: NA
j_gene: TRBJ1-2
v_gene: TRBV7-6
CDR3aa: CASSQAGGRDWGYTF
CDR3nt: TGTGCCAGCAGCCAGGCCGGGGGGCGGGATTGGGGCTACACCTTC

abundance: once
d_gene: TRBD2
j_gene: TRBJ2-3
v_gene: TRBV10-2
CDR3aa: CASSEALRAGSTDTQYF
CDR3nt: TGCGCCAGCAGTGAGGCCTTAAGAGCGGGATCCACAGATACGCAGTATTTT

abundance: NA
d_gene: TRBD1
j_gene: TRBJ1-1
v_gene: TRBV19
CDR3aa: CATQDRGTEAFF
CDR3nt: TGTGCCACACAGGACAGGGGGACTGAAGCTTTCTTT

abundance: once
d_gene: TRBD1
j_gene: TRBJ1-1
v_gene: TRBV4-2
CDR3aa: CASSPNPTGNGAEAFF
CDR3nt: TGTGCCAGCAGCCCAAATCCGACAGGGAATGGGGCTGAAGCTTTCTTT

abundance: NA
d_gene: NA
j_gene: TRBJ1-5
v_gene: TRBV18
CDR3aa: CASSQIRGSQPQHF
CDR3nt: TGTGCCAGCTCACAAATCAGGGGAAGCCAGCCCCAGCATTTT

abundance: few
d_gene: NA
j_gene: TRBJ1-2
v_gene: TRBV4-1
CDR3aa: CASSPWGRPSYGYTF
CDR3nt: TGCGCCAGCAGCCCATGGGGCCGCCCTAGTTATGGCTACACCTTC

abundance: NA
d_gene: NA
j_gene: TRBJ2-1
v_gene: TRBV30
CDR3aa: CAWSVLADNEQFF
CDR3nt: TGTGCCTGGAGTGTTTTAGCGGACAATGAGCAGTTCTTC

abundance: once
d_gene: NA
j_gene: TRBJ1-2
v_gene: TRBV4-2
CDR3aa: CASSPNRAARDGYTF
CDR3nt: TGTGCCAGCAGCCCTAACAGGGCAGCGAGGGATGGCTACACCTTC

abundance: NA
d_gene: NA
j_gene: TRBJ1-4
v_gene: TRBV4-2
CDR3aa: CASTHGGRGTNEKLFF
CDR3nt: TGTGCCAGCACCCACGGGGGGAGGGGGACTAATGAAAAACTGTTTTTT

abundance: NA
d_gene: TRBD1
j_gene: TRBJ1-2
v_gene: TRBV30
CDR3aa: CAWSSTGVDYGYTF
CDR3nt: TGTGCCTGGAGCTCCACAGGGGTCGACTATGGCTACACCTTC

abundance: NA
d_gene: NA
j_gene: TRBJ2-5
v_gene: TRBV6-5
CDR3aa: CASSMYSKETQYF
CDR3nt: TGTGCCAGCAGTATGTACTCAAAAGAGACCCAGTACTTC

abundance: few
d_gene: NA
j_gene: TRBJ1-2
v_gene: TRBV5-1
CDR3aa: CASSLFGRANSFTNYGYTF
CDR3nt: TGCGCCAGCAGCTTGTTTGGCAGGGCGAATAGTTTTACTAACTATGGCTACACCTTC

abundance: NA
d_gene: NA
j_gene: TRBJ1-1
v_gene: TRBV6-5
CDR3aa: CASSRRPEVTEAFF
CDR3nt: TGTGCCAGCAGTCGCCGCCCAGAAGTCACTGAAGCTTTCTTT

abundance: many
d_gene: TRBD2
j_gene: TRBJ2-1
v_gene: TRBV11-3
CDR3aa: CASSPSSGGRNNEQFF
CDR3nt: TGTGCCAGCAGCCCCAGCAGTGGCGGGAGGAACAATGAGCAGTTCTTC

abundance: NA
d_gene: TRBD1
j_gene: TRBJ1-2
v_gene: TRBV3-1/TRBV3-2
CDR3aa: CASSQDAAQGAYGYTF
CDR3nt: TGTGCCAGCAGCCAAGATGCCGCCCAGGGGGCTTATGGCTACACCTTC

abundance: once
d_gene: TRBD1
j_gene: TRBJ1-1
v_gene: TRBV12-3/TRBV12-4
CDR3aa: CASGRQGTEAFF
CDR3nt: TGTGCCAGCGGTCGACAGGGGACTGAAGCTTTCTTT

abundance: NA
d_gene: NA
j_gene: TRBJ1-2
v_gene: TRBV5-1
CDR3aa: CASSLEGVDGYTF
CDR3nt: TGCGCCAGCAGCTTGGAGGGAGTTGATGGCTACACCTTC

abundance: NA
d_gene: NA
j_gene: TRBJ1-2
v_gene: TRBV7-2
CDR3aa: CASSPFGGREHYGYTF
CDR3nt: TGTGCCAGCAGCCCCTTCGGGGGAAGGGAGCACTATGGCTACACCTTC

abundance: NA
d_gene: TRBD2
j_gene: TRBJ2-2
v_gene: TRBV4-3
CDR3aa: CASSQDGTSGGGNTGELFF
CDR3nt: TGCGCCAGCAGCCAAGATGGGACTAGCGGGGGAGGGAACACCGGGGAGCTGTTTTTT

abundance: NA
d_gene: TRBD1
j_gene: TRBJ1-2
v_gene: TRBV28
CDR3aa: CAITGGGGYTF
CDR3nt: TGTGCCATTACAGGGGGTGGTGGCTACACCTTC

abundance: once
d_gene: NA
j_gene: TRBJ1-6
v_gene: TRBV11-3
CDR3aa: CASSLDRDSPLHF
CDR3nt: TGTGCCAGCAGCTTAGATCGGGATTCACCCCTCCACTTT

abundance: NA
d_gene: TRBD2
j_gene: TRBJ2-2
v_gene: TRBV7-3
CDR3aa: CASSLQRTSGSNTGELFF
CDR3nt: TGTGCCAGCAGCTTACAAAGGACTAGCGGTTCGAACACCGGGGAGCTGTTTTTT

abundance: NA
d_gene: TRBD1
j_gene: TRBJ1-4
v_gene: TRBV2
CDR3aa: CASSVPGQPNEKLFF
CDR3nt: TGTGCCAGCAGTGTCCCGGGACAGCCCAATGAAAAACTGTTTTTT

abundance: NA
d_gene: NA
j_gene: TRBJ1-6
v_gene: TRBV6-5
CDR3aa: CASRARVRSPLHF
CDR3nt: TGTGCCAGCAGAGCCAGGGTTAGATCACCCCTCCACTTT

abundance: NA
d_gene: NA
j_gene: TRBJ1-1
v_gene: TRBV5-1
CDR3aa: CASSWDTLSTEAFF
CDR3nt: TGCGCCAGCAGCTGGGACACCCTAAGCACTGAAGCTTTCTTT

abundance: NA
d_gene: NA
j_gene: TRBJ2-5
v_gene: TRBV19
CDR3aa: CASSIRVQETQYF
CDR3nt: TGTGCCAGTAGCATCAGGGTCCAAGAGACCCAGTACTTC

abundance: NA
d_gene: NA
j_gene: TRBJ2-1
v_gene: TRBV7-9
CDR3aa: CASSLSGAGDEQFF
CDR3nt: TGTGCCAGCAGCTTATCAGGGGCGGGGGATGAGCAGTTCTTC

abundance: NA
d_gene: NA
j_gene: TRBJ1-2
v_gene: TRBV20-1
CDR3aa: CSAQADSGYTF
CDR3nt: TGCAGTGCCCAGGCAGACAGCGGCTACACCTTC

abundance: NA
d_gene: NA
j_gene: TRBJ2-7
v_gene: TRBV6-1
CDR3aa: CASSEFLYEQYF
CDR3nt: TGTGCCAGCAGTGAATTTCTTTACGAGCAGTACTTC

abundance: NA
d_gene: NA
j_gene: TRBJ2-3
v_gene: TRBV19
CDR3aa: CASSIGTSNTQYF
CDR3nt: TGTGCCAGTAGTATAGGTACTAGCAATACGCAGTATTTT

abundance: NA
d_gene: NA
j_gene: TRBJ1-5
v_gene: TRBV4-1
CDR3aa: CASSPPGSPLNNQPQHF
CDR3nt: TGCGCCAGCAGCCCTCCTGGGAGCCCGCTAAACAATCAGCCCCAGCATTTT

abundance: NA
d_gene: NA
j_gene: TRBJ2-3
v_gene: TRBV5-1
CDR3aa: CASSLGDSTDTQYF
CDR3nt: TGCGCCAGCAGCTTGGGGGACTCCACAGATACGCAGTATTTT

abundance: NA
d_gene: TRBD2
j_gene: TRBJ2-1
v_gene: TRBV11-3
CDR3aa: CASSTSASDEQFF
CDR3nt: TGTGCCAGCAGTACTAGCGCATCCGATGAGCAGTTCTTC

abundance: NA
d_gene: NA
j_gene: TRBJ1-3
v_gene: TRBV6-4
CDR3aa: CASSDSPGWAGNTIYF
CDR3nt: TGTGCCAGCAGTGACTCCCCAGGTTGGGCTGGAAACACCATATATTTT

abundance: NA
d_gene: NA
j_gene: TRBJ1-5
v_gene: TRBV10-1
CDR3aa: CASSETLSQPQHF
CDR3nt: TGCGCCAGCAGTGAGACTCTGAGTCAGCCCCAGCATTTT

abundance: NA
d_gene: NA
j_gene: TRBJ1-1
v_gene: TRBV7-9
CDR3aa: CASSLIQGEAFF
CDR3nt: TGTGCCAGCAGCTTAATACAGGGTGAGGCTTTCTTT

abundance: NA
d_gene: TRBD1
j_gene: TRBJ1-5
v_gene: TRBV6-2/TRBV6-3
CDR3aa: CASSRDRGYQPQHF
CDR3nt: TGTGCCAGCAGCCGGGACAGGGGGTATCAGCCCCAGCATTTT

abundance: NA
d_gene: TRBD1
j_gene: TRBJ2-1
v_gene: TRBV6-4
CDR3aa: CASSDSGQGSDEQFF
CDR3nt: TGTGCCAGCAGTGACTCGGGACAGGGATCCGATGAGCAGTTCTTC

abundance: NA
d_gene: NA
j_gene: TRBJ1-5
v_gene: TRBV30
CDR3aa: CAWGGQLSNQPQHF
CDR3nt: TGTGCCTGGGGCGGACAACTTTCAAATCAGCCCCAGCATTTT

abundance: NA
d_gene: NA
j_gene: TRBJ1-2
v_gene: TRBV29-1
CDR3aa: CSVVEQDYGYTF
CDR3nt: TGCAGCGTTGTAGAACAGGACTATGGCTACACCTTC

abundance: NA
d_gene: TRBD2
j_gene: TRBJ2-5
v_gene: TRBV10-3
CDR3aa: CAISRDYQQETQYF
CDR3nt: TGTGCCATCAGCCGGGACTACCAACAAGAGACCCAGTACTTC

abundance: NA
d_gene: TRBD1
j_gene: TRBJ1-2
v_gene: TRBV18
CDR3aa: CASSPGQGVIVYTF
CDR3nt: TGTGCCAGCTCACCGGGACAGGGAGTGATAGTCTACACCTTC

abundance: few
d_gene: TRBD1
j_gene: TRBJ1-2
v_gene: TRBV23-1
CDR3aa: CASSRIQGPSLYYGYTF
CDR3nt: TGCGCCAGCAGTCGGATACAGGGGCCCTCTCTTTACTATGGCTACACCTTC

abundance: NA
d_gene: TRBD2
j_gene: TRBJ2-3
v_gene: TRBV5-1
CDR3aa: CASSLAGGGATDTQYF
CDR3nt: TGCGCCAGCAGCTTGGCCGGCGGGGGGGCAACAGATACGCAGTATTTT

abundance: NA
d_gene: TRBD1
j_gene: TRBJ1-1
v_gene: TRBV7-8
CDR3aa: CASSLDRTGLPEAFF
CDR3nt: TGTGCCAGCAGCTTAGACCGGACAGGGCTCCCTGAAGCTTTCTTT

abundance: NA
d_gene: TRBD2
j_gene: TRBJ2-3
v_gene: TRBV5-1
CDR3aa: CASSPEGLAGGGTQYF
CDR3nt: TGCGCCAGCAGCCCCGAAGGGCTAGCGGGAGGGGGTACGCAGTATTTT

abundance: NA
d_gene: TRBD1
j_gene: TRBJ1-2
v_gene: TRBV19
CDR3aa: CASSNTGTGYYGYTF
CDR3nt: TGTGCCAGTAGTAACACCGGGACAGGGTATTACGGCTACACCTTC

abundance: NA
d_gene: NA
j_gene: TRBJ1-5
v_gene: TRBV2
CDR3aa: CASSEARQGDQPQHF
CDR3nt: TGTGCCAGCAGTGAAGCGAGGCAGGGCGATCAGCCCCAGCATTTT

abundance: NA
d_gene: NA
j_gene: TRBJ2-7
v_gene: TRBV7-2
CDR3aa: CASSLYDEQYF
CDR3nt: TGTGCCAGCAGCTTATATGACGAGCAGTACTTC

abundance: NA
d_gene: NA
j_gene: TRBJ2-3
v_gene: TRBV6-4
CDR3aa: CASSDKVFRFTDTQYF
CDR3nt: TGTGCCAGCAGTGACAAGGTGTTCAGGTTCACAGATACGCAGTATTTT

abundance: NA
d_gene: TRBD2
j_gene: TRBJ2-7
v_gene: TRBV29-1
CDR3aa: CSVGGLAGGLSYEQYF
CDR3nt: TGCAGCGTTGGGGGACTAGCGGGAGGACTCTCCTACGAGCAGTACTTC

abundance: NA
d_gene: TRBD2
j_gene: TRBJ2-1
v_gene: TRBV10-3
CDR3aa: CATGTTDLNEQFF
CDR3nt: TGTGCCACCGGGACTACGGACCTCAATGAGCAGTTCTTC